The sequence of this T cell receptor beta chain was determined in a study of cytomegalovirus exposure and HLA in healthy donors. This clone was recorded once. Trimming removed 6 bases at V and 7 bases at J, with 11 bases between. The CDR3 length is 12 residues. Germline V gene data show CDR1 as MNHEY and CDR2 as SVGAGI. All donors participated as healthy donors of bone marrow. The PCR employed 60 Vbeta primers together with 13 Jbeta primers. Measured with immunoSEQ multiplex PCR; TCRdb has only the in-frame clones, and not every one. The profile covers 180,000 or so clones, with 65% to 85% appearing a single time and about 0.77% taken by the ten largest.

Input material: PBMCs. The sequence was obtained from a woman in her late teens or twenties in good health and CMV-seronegative. The V gene is TRBV6-5, the J gene TRBJ2-3, with D uncertain. CDR3: CASRPDMHTQYF. CDR3 in DNA: TGTGCCAGCAGACCCGACATGCATACGCAGTATTTT.